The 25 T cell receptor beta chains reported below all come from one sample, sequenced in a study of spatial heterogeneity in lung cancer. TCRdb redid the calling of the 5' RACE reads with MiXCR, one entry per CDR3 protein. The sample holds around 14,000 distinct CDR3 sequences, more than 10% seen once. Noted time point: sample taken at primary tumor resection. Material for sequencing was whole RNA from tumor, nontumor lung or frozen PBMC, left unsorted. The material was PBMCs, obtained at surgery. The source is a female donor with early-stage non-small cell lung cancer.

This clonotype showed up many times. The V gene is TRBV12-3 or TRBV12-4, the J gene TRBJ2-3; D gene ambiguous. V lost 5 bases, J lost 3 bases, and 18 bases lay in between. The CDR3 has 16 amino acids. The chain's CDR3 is CASSPIYPLGTDTQYF. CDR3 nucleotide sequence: TGTGCCAGCAGTCCTATCTACCCCTTGGGGACAGATACGCAGTATTTT.

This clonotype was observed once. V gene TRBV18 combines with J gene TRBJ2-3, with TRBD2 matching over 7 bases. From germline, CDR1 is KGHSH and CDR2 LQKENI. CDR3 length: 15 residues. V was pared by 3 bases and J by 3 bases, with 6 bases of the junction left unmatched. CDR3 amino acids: CASSPRQRGTDTQYF. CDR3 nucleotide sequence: TGTGCCAGCTCACCGCGACAGCGGGGTACAGATACGCAGTATTTT.

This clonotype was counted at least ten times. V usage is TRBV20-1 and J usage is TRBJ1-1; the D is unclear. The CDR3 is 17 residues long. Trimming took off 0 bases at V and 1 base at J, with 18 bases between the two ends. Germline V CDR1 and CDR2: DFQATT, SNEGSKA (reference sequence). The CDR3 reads CSARDIVSAVKNTEAFF. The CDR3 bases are TGCAGTGCTAGAGATATTGTTTCGGCAGTTAAGAACACTGAAGCTTTCTTT.

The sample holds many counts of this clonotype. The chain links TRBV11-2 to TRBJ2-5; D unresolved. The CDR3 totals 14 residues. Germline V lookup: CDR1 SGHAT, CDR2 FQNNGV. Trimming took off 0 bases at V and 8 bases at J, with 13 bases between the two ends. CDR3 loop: CASSLDGAPRTQYF. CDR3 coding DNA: TGTGCCAGCAGCTTAGATGGAGCCCCACGAACCCAGTACTTC.

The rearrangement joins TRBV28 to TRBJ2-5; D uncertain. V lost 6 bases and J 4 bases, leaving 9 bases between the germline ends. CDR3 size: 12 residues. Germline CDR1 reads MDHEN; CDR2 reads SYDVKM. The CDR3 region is CASSPEGETQYF. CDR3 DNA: TGTGCCAGCAGCCCCGAAGGAGAGACCCAGTACTTC.

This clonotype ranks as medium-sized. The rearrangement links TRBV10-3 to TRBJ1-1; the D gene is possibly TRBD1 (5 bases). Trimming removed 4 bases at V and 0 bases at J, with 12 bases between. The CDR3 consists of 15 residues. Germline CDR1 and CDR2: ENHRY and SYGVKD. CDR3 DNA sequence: TGTGCCATCAGTGCAACGACAGACCTGAACACTGAAGCTTTCTTT. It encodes CAISATTDLNTEAFF.

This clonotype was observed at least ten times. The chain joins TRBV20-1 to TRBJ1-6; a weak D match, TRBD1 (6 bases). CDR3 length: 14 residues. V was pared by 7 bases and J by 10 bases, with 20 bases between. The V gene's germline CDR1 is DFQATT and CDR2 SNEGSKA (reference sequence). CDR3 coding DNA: TGCAGTGGGTTACAGGGACGCGTGGGGTCACCCCTCCACTTT. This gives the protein CSGLQGRVGSPLHF.

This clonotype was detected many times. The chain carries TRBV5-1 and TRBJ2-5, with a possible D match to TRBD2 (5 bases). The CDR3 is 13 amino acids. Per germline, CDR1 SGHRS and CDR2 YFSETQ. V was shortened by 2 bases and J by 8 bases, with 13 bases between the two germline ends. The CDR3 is CASSFGLAGTQYF. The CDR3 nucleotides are TGCGCCAGCAGCTTTGGGCTAGCTGGAACCCAGTACTTC.

The CDR3 coding sequence is TGTGCCAGCATGGGAGCGAGTGAGCAGTTCTTC. Translation: CASMGASEQFF. The rearrangement uses TRBV2 and TRBJ2-1; tentative D call: TRBD2 (5 bases). CDR1 is SNHLY and CDR2 is FYNNEI in the germline V gene. The CDR3 has 11 amino acids. The V and J ends lost 7 bases and 9 bases respectively, with 10 bases between them.

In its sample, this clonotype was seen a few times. CDR3 sequence: CASSPRQGSYNEQFF. The CDR3, as DNA: TGTGCCAGCAGCCCCCGACAGGGGAGTTACAATGAGCAGTTCTTC. The genes are TRBV7-4 and TRBJ2-1, with 8 nucleotides matching TRBD1. In germline, CDR1 is SGHVT, CDR2 SQSDAQ. The V gene end was trimmed by 5 bases and the J gene end by 4 bases; junction bases not matched to a gene: 7. The CDR3 is made up of 15 amino acids.

CDR3 loop: CASSPWDRGRGTEAFF. CDR3 nucleotide sequence: TGTGCCAGCAGCCCCTGGGACCGCGGCCGGGGCACTGAAGCTTTCTTT. The rearrangement uses TRBV14 and TRBJ1-1, with D perhaps matching TRBD1 (5 bases). The CDR3 runs to 16 residues. Germline CDR1 is SGHDN and CDR2 is FVKESK. Trimming removed 4 bases at V and 4 bases at J, with 19 bases between.

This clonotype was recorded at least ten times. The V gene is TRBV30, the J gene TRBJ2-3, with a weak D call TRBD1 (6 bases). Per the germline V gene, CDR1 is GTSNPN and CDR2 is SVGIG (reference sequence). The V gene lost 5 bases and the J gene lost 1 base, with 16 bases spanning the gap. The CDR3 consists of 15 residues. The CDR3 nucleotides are TGTGCCTGGGGCCCCACAGGGCTGGGCACAGATACGCAGTATTTT. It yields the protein CAWGPTGLGTDTQYF.

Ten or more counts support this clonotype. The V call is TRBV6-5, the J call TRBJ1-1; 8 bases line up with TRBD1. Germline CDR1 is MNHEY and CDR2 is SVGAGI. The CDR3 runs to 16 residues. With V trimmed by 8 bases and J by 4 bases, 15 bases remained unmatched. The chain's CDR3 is CASVPQRVQGGTEAFF. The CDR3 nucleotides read TGTGCCAGCGTACCCCAGAGAGTACAGGGGGGCACTGAAGCTTTCTTT.

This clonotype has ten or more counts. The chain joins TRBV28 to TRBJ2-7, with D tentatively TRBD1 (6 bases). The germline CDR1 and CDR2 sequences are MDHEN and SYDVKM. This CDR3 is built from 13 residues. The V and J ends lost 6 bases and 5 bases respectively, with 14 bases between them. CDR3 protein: CASREQGRDEQYF. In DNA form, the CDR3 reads TGTGCCAGCAGGGAACAGGGACGGGACGAGCAGTACTTC. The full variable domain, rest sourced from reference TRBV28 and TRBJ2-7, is DVKVTQSSRYLVKRTGEKVFLECVQDMDHENMFWYRQDPGLGLRLIYFSYDVKMKEKGDIPEGYSVSREKKERFSLILESASTNQTSMYLCASREQGRDEQYFGPGTRLTVT.

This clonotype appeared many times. This CDR3 is CASSYSLVLAGNQETQYF. Here the CDR3 DNA reads TGTGCCAGCAGTTACTCCCTCGTGTTAGCGGGAAACCAAGAGACCCAGTACTTC. This sequence joins TRBV6-6 and TRBJ2-5; 8 bases line up with TRBD2. Germline CDR1 MNHNY, CDR2 SVGAGI (reference sequence). The CDR3 covers 18 residues. V dropped 0 bases and J dropped 0; count of bases not matched to a gene: 9.

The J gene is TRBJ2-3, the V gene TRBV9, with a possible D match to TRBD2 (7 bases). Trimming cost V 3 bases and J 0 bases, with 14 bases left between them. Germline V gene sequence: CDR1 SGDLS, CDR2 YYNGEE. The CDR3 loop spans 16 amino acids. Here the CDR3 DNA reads TGTGCCAGCAGCGCCAGGACGGGGGGCAGCACAGATACGCAGTATTTT. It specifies CASSARTGGSTDTQYF. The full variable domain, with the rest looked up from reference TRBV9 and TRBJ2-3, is DSGVTQTPKHLITATGQRVTLRCSPRSGDLSVYWYQQSLDQGLQFLIQYYNGEERAKGNILERFSAQQFPDLHSELNLSSLELGDSALYFCASSARTGGSTDTQYFGPGTRLTVL.

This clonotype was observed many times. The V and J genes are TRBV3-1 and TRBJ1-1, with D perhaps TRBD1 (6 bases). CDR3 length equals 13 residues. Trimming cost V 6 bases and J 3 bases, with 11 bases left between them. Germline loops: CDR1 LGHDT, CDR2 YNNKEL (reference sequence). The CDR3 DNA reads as TGTGCCAGCAGGGGTAGGGGGTACACTGAAGCTTTCTTT. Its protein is CASRGRGYTEAFF.

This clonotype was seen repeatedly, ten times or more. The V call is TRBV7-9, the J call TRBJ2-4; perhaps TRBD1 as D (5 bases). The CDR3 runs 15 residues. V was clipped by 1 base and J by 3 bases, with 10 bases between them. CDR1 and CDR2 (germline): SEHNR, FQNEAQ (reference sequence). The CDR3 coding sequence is TGTGCCAGCAGCTTAGGTGGGGCCGACAAAAACATTCAGTACTTC. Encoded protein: CASSLGGADKNIQYF.

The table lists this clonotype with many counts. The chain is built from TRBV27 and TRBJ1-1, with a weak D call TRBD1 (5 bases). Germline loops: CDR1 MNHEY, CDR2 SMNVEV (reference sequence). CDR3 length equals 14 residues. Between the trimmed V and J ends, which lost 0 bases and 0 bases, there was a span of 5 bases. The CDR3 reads CASSLSRVNTEAFF. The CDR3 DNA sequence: TGTGCCAGCAGTTTATCCAGGGTGAACACTGAAGCTTTCTTT.

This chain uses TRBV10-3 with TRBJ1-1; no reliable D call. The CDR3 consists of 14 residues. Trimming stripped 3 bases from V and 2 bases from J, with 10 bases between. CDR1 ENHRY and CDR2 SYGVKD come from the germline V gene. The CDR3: CAISDMQSNTEAFF. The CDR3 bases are TGTGCCATCAGTGATATGCAGAGTAACACTGAAGCTTTCTTT.

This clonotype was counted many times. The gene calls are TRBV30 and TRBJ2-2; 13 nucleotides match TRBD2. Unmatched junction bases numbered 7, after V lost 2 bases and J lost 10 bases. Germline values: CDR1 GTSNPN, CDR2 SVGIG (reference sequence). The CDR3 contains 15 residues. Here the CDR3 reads CAWSLLAGGPKELFF. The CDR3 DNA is TGTGCCTGGAGTTTACTAGCGGGGGGGCCAAAGGAGCTGTTTTTT.

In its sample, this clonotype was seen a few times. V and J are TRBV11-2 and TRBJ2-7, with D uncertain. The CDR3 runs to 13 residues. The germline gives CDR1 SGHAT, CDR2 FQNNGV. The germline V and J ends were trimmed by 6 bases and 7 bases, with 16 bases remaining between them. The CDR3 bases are TGTGCCAGCAGTTCCTATTCGGGTTGGGAGCAGTACTTC. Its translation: CASSSYSGWEQYF. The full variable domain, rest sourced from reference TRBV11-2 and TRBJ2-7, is EAGVAQSPRYKIIEKRQSVAFWCNPISGHATLYWYQQILGQGPKLLIQFQNNGVVDDSQLPKDRFSAERLKGVDSTLKIQPAKLEDSAVYLCASSSYSGWEQYFGPGTRLTVT.

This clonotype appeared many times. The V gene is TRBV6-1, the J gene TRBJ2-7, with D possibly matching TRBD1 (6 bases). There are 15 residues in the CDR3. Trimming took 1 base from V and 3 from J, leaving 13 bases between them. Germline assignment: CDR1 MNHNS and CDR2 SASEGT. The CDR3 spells CASSEGRGSIYEQYF. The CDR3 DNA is TGTGCCAGCAGTGAAGGCAGGGGATCAATCTACGAGCAGTACTTC.

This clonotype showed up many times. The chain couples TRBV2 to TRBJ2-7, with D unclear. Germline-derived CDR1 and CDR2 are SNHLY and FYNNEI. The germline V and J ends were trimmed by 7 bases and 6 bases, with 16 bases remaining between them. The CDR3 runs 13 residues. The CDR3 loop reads CASTEARTGEQYF. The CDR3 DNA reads TGTGCCAGCACCGAGGCACGGACGGGCGAGCAGTACTTC.

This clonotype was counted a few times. CDR3: CASSLGPSPNYGYTF. The DNA of the CDR3 is TGTGCCAGCAGTTTAGGGCCCTCTCCCAACTATGGCTACACCTTC. V and J are TRBV12-3 or TRBV12-4 and TRBJ1-2; D gene uncertain. CDR3 size: 15 residues. Trimming shortened V by 1 base and J by 2 bases, and 11 bases separated the two germline ends.